One and the same sample provided the 10 T cell receptor beta chains below, sequenced in a study of blood T cells in healthy people across ages. Next came a second PCR, run for about 7 to 12 cycles, which used a sample-barcoded 5' primer along with a J-beta primer mix. From the 5' RACE reads, TCRdb called clonotypes with MiXCR, one entry per CDR3 protein. This sample has nearly 800,000 distinct CDR3 sequences, with approximately 60% found just once. Sequencing was carried out using blood. The origin of the receptors is a man aged 35 to 55 in good health.

The chain couples TRBV4-3 to TRBJ2-5; TRBD1 matches at 12 bases. The germline V gene has CDR1 LGHNA and CDR2 YSLEER. The CDR3 has 17 residues. V lost 0 bases, J lost 7 bases, and 9 bases stayed unmatched. The CDR3 reads CASSQEGTGGAVGTQYF. Here the CDR3 DNA reads TGCGCCAGCAGCCAAGAAGGGACAGGGGGCGCCGTGGGGACCCAGTACTTC.

The rearrangement uses TRBV21-1 and TRBJ1-2; TRBD1 was called by the table and not checked on the DNA. TRBV21-1 is tagged as a pseudogene. CDR3 size: 17 residues. DNA of the CDR3: TGTGCCAGCAGCAAAAGGGGCCGACAGGCGTTAGGGGATGGCTACACCTTC. Amino acids: CASSKRGRQALGDGYTF.

The V and J genes are TRBV10-2 and TRBJ2-7, with D tentatively TRBD1 or TRBD2 (6 bases each). CDR1 and CDR2 (germline): WSHSY, SAAADI. The CDR3 spans 13 residues. The ends were cut back, 2 bases at V and 7 bases at J, with 12 bases in the middle. CDR3 in amino acids: CASSERGHNEQYF. The CDR3 DNA is TGCGCCAGCAGTGAGCGGGGGCACAATGAGCAGTACTTC.

This sequence joins TRBV4-3 and TRBJ2-1, with 10 bases aligning to TRBD2. The germline CDR1 and CDR2 sequences are LGHNA and YSLEER. The J segment lost 13 bases and the V segment lost 1 base, leaving 7 bases of the junction unmatched. This CDR3 region has 14 residues. The CDR3 protein is CASSQVGLADVQFF. The CDR3 DNA follows: TGCGCCAGCAGCCAAGTTGGACTAGCGGACGTTCAGTTCTTC.

Notes on this clonotype: An end of the junction does not agree with germline; a read error may underlie this. The chain is built from TRBV20-1 and TRBJ2-1; 10 nucleotides match TRBD2. CDR3 length: 15 amino acids. The V gene's germline CDR1 is DFQATT and CDR2 SNEGSKA (reference sequence). CDR3 DNA sequence: TGCAGTGCTAATCGACTAGCGGGCTCCAACAATGAGCAGTTCTTC. Protein: CSANRLAGSNNEQFF.

This chain links TRBV6-2 or TRBV6-3 with TRBJ2-1, with 9 bases matching TRBD1. The junction had 11 bases not matched to a gene; V was cut back by 2 bases and J by 9 bases. CDR1 MNHEY and CDR2 SVGEGT come from the germline V gene. The CDR3 contains 16 residues. DNA for the CDR3: TGTGCCAGCAGTTACCGTCCCGGGACAGGGAAGAGTGAGCAGTTCTTC. Its protein product is CASSYRPGTGKSEQFF.

This clonotype was seen once. The chain is built from TRBV28 and TRBJ2-1; D ambiguous. Between the trimmed V and J ends, which lost 2 bases and 2 bases, there was a span of 10 bases. The CDR3 length is 15 residues. In germline, CDR1 is MDHEN, CDR2 SYDVKM. The CDR3 coding sequence is TGTGCCAGCAGTTTAGTACGGCGGCCCTACAATGAGCAGTTCTTC. Protein sequence: CASSLVRRPYNEQFF.

This clonotype came up a few times. This chain links TRBV15 with TRBJ1-2, with D unclear. V was pared by 5 bases and J by 8 bases, with 15 bases between. Germline V lookup: CDR1 LNHNV, CDR2 YYDKDF (reference sequence). CDR3 size: 13 residues. The CDR3 region has the DNA TGTGCCACCAGCGGAGTATTTGCAGAAGGCTACACCTTC. Protein: CATSGVFAEGYTF.

V gene TRBV5-1 combines with J gene TRBJ2-7, with a possible D match to TRBD2 (6 bases). Trimming pared 0 bases from V and 5 bases from J, leaving 15 bases between. Germline CDR1 is SGHRS and CDR2 is YFSETQ. The CDR3 consists of 15 residues. In DNA, the CDR3 is TGCGCCAGCAGCTTGGGTCAAGGAGGGGTGGACGAGCAGTACTTC. Its protein product is CASSLGQGGVDEQYF.

CDR3: CASSYGGQGATDTQYF. For the CDR3, the DNA is TGTGCCAGCAGTTATGGGGGACAGGGGGCCACAGATACGCAGTATTTT. The V call is TRBV6-5, the J call TRBJ2-3; 12 bases map to TRBD1. V lost 3 bases to trimming and J lost 2 bases; unmatched junction nucleotides: 3. The CDR3 loop spans 16 amino acids. Per germline, CDR1 MNHEY and CDR2 SVGAGI.